The source of this T cell receptor (beta chain) is a study of OX40 agonist ivuxolimab in advanced cancers. TCRdb keeps only in-frame clones here, not all; method: immunoSEQ multiplex PCR. Seen here are roughly 64,000 clones, approximately 84% observed once, and the top ten hold around 3%. After removal of 0 bases from V and 5 bases from J, the junction contained 7 bases not matched to a gene. The germline CDR1 and CDR2 sequences are SGDLS and YYNGEE. This CDR3 spans 15 amino acids. The source is an adult with an advanced solid tumor such as melanoma, head and neck, liver or kidney cancer. The sample consisted of CD4+ or CD8+ T cells sorted from blood, taken in a trial of the OX40 agonist ivuxolimab. J is TRBJ2-5 and V is TRBV9; the match to TRBD2 covers 7 bases. The CDR3 protein is CASSVAAGVRETQYF. As DNA, the CDR3 is TGTGCCAGCAGCGTAGCGGCGGGAGTGCGGGAGACCCAGTACTTC.